Listed below are T cell receptor beta chains from one sample, sequenced in a study of human T cells and chemical hapten exposure. From the RACE reads, TCRdb called clonotypes with MiXCR, one entry per CDR3 protein. Seen here are some 52,000 distinct CDR3 sequences, over 9.5% observed once, and the top ten hold around 16%. This specimen consisted of whole blood, obtained in connection with sensitization to the hapten diphenylcyclopropenone (DPC). The receptor source for this set is a woman between 35 and 50 years old with alopecia areata. Some clones in this sample may be carry-over from other donors' samples. Both conserved end residues are part of each CDR3. Fields, in order: clone size, D gene, V gene, J gene, CDR3 protein, CDR3 DNA. The D gene is left open where the match is weak. Size is stated for part of the rows, as once, few or many counts, or as a class when the clone is expanded.

size: NA; D: NA; V: TRBV7-2; J: TRBJ1-1; CDR3: CASSPQAHKSTEAFF; DNA: TGTGCCAGCAGCCCCCAGGCTCATAAGTCAACTGAAGCTTTCTTT
size: many; D: NA; V: TRBV7-9; J: TRBJ1-1; CDR3: CASSLWSGRYPF; DNA: TGTGCCAGCAGCTTATGGTCCGGTCGGTACCCTTTT
size: few; D: NA; V: TRBV5-8; J: TRBJ1-5; CDR3: CASSLHSNQPQHF; DNA: TGTGCCAGCAGCTTACACAGCAATCAGCCCCAGCATTTT
size: many; D: NA; V: TRBV20-1; J: TRBJ1-5; CDR3: CSARAGGFNQPQHF; DNA: TGCAGTGCTAGGGCCGGTGGGTTTAATCAGCCCCAGCATTTT
size: NA; D: TRBD2; V: TRBV20-1; J: TRBJ2-1; CDR3: CSATSGAYNEQFF; DNA: TGCAGTGCTACTAGCGGGGCCTACAATGAGCAGTTCTTC
size: NA; D: TRBD2; V: TRBV5-1; J: TRBJ2-3; CDR3: CASSFVQRGNPSTDTQYF; DNA: TGCGCCAGCAGCTTCGTCCAGCGGGGGAACCCTAGCACAGATACGCAGTATTTT
size: many; D: TRBD1; V: TRBV14; J: TRBJ2-7; CDR3: CASSQEFGGQGRFYEQYF; DNA: TGTGCCAGCAGCCAAGAGTTCGGGGGACAGGGGCGCTTCTACGAGCAGTACTTC
size: NA; D: TRBD1; V: TRBV13; J: TRBJ1-2; CDR3: CASHPQGQYSGYTF; DNA: TGTGCCAGCCACCCACAGGGGCAGTATTCTGGCTACACCTTC
size: NA; D: NA; V: TRBV12-3/TRBV12-4; J: TRBJ1-2; CDR3: CASSQRGAGGYTF; DNA: TGTGCCAGCAGTCAGAGAGGGGCTGGCGGCTACACCTTC
size: NA; D: NA; V: TRBV29-1; J: TRBJ1-1; CDR3: CSVEEGLAGSTEAFF; DNA: TGCAGCGTTGAAGAAGGGCTGGCAGGGAGTACTGAAGCTTTCTTT
size: many; D: NA; V: TRBV6-2/TRBV6-3; J: TRBJ1-6; CDR3: CASSYTNNSPLHF; DNA: TGTGCCAGCAGTTACACGAATAATTCACCCCTCCACTTT
size: few; D: NA; V: TRBV20-1; J: TRBJ1-5; CDR3: CSARDGAQPQHF; DNA: TGCAGTGCTAGAGATGGGGCTCAGCCCCAGCATTTT
size: few; D: TRBD1; V: TRBV30; J: TRBJ1-5; CDR3: CAWSPARDSYSNQPQHF; DNA: TGTGCCTGGAGTCCGGCCCGGGACAGCTATAGCAATCAGCCCCAGCATTTT
size: NA; D: NA; V: TRBV6-5; J: TRBJ1-2; CDR3: CASSYSGGPYLNYGYTF; DNA: TGTGCCAGCAGTTACTCAGGGGGGCCCTACCTTAACTATGGCTACACCTTC
size: many; D: TRBD1; V: TRBV12-3/TRBV12-4; J: TRBJ1-2; CDR3: CASSLKRRGRYGYTF; DNA: TGTGCCAGCAGTTTAAAGAGGAGGGGGCGCTATGGCTACACCTTC
size: few; D: TRBD1; V: TRBV18; J: TRBJ1-5; CDR3: CASSVQGGDQPQHF; DNA: TGTGCCAGCTCAGTTCAAGGGGGCGATCAGCCCCAGCATTTT
size: few; D: NA; V: TRBV5-1; J: TRBJ1-5; CDR3: CASSPHAPGRYSNQPQHF; DNA: TGCGCCAGCAGCCCCCATGCCCCGGGTCGATATAGCAATCAGCCCCAGCATTTT
size: few; D: NA; V: TRBV6-1; J: TRBJ2-2; CDR3: CASRHSGFSNTGELFF; DNA: TGTGCCAGCAGGCATTCGGGATTCTCCAACACCGGGGAGCTGTTTTTT
size: NA; D: NA; V: TRBV20-1; J: TRBJ1-1; CDR3: CSARDPVSPVPFF; DNA: TGCAGTGCTAGAGATCCTGTTTCCCCGGTACCTTTCTTT
size: NA; D: TRBD2; V: TRBV7-3; J: TRBJ2-3; CDR3: CASSKFGGGSADTQYF; DNA: TGTGCCAGCAGCAAATTCGGCGGGGGGTCGGCAGATACGCAGTATTTT
size: NA; D: TRBD2; V: TRBV9; J: TRBJ2-1; CDR3: CASSRSGISYNEQFF; DNA: TGTGCCAGCAGCCGTAGCGGGATATCCTACAATGAGCAGTTCTTC
size: NA; D: TRBD1; V: TRBV6-5; J: TRBJ2-5; CDR3: CASTNRGTKGETQYF; DNA: TGTGCCAGCACCAACAGGGGCACTAAGGGGGAGACCCAGTACTTC
size: few; D: TRBD1; V: TRBV28; J: TRBJ2-5; CDR3: CASKTGGVEETQYF; DNA: TGTGCCAGCAAGACAGGGGGGGTTGAGGAGACCCAGTACTTC
size: many; D: TRBD2; V: TRBV10-3; J: TRBJ2-3; CDR3: CAISVVAGDTQYF; DNA: TGTGCCATCAGTGTTGTAGCGGGAGATACGCAGTATTTT
size: few; D: TRBD1; V: TRBV7-3; J: TRBJ2-3; CDR3: CASSRVGQGKSADTQYF; DNA: TGTGCCAGCAGCCGCGTGGGACAGGGGAAAAGCGCAGATACGCAGTATTTT
size: few; D: TRBD1; V: TRBV29-1; J: TRBJ2-7; CDR3: CSAGTGVYEQYF; DNA: TGCAGCGCCGGGACAGGGGTCTACGAGCAGTACTTC
size: NA; D: NA; V: TRBV4-3; J: TRBJ2-1; CDR3: CASSQDSTLGEQFF; DNA: TGCGCCAGCAGCCAGGACTCGACCTTAGGCGAGCAGTTCTTC
size: many; D: NA; V: TRBV6-6; J: TRBJ2-7; CDR3: CASSYSPTRGTSYEQYF; DNA: TGTGCCAGCAGTTACTCCCCCACTCGGGGGACCTCCTACGAGCAGTACTTC
size: NA; D: NA; V: TRBV2; J: TRBJ1-5; CDR3: CASSRQGGNQPQHF; DNA: TGTGCCAGCAGTAGGCAGGGAGGGAATCAGCCCCAGCATTTT
size: NA; D: NA; V: TRBV20-1; J: TRBJ1-1; CDR3: CSARDGQWSTEAFF; DNA: TGCAGTGCTAGAGATGGACAGTGGAGCACTGAAGCTTTCTTT
size: NA; D: NA; V: TRBV15; J: TRBJ1-1; CDR3: CATSRDHMNTEAFF; DNA: TGTGCCACCAGCAGAGACCATATGAACACTGAAGCTTTCTTT
size: few; D: NA; V: TRBV4-2; J: TRBJ1-5; CDR3: CASSQVREGPQHF; DNA: TGTGCCAGCAGCCAAGTGAGGGAGGGGCCCCAGCATTTT
size: NA; D: NA; V: TRBV3-1; J: TRBJ2-5; CDR3: CASSQSPGIGETQYF; DNA: TGTGCCAGCAGCCAAAGTCCCGGGATTGGAGAGACCCAGTACTTC
size: many; D: NA; V: TRBV5-1; J: TRBJ1-1; CDR3: CASSDPAYPNTEAFF; DNA: TGCGCCAGCAGCGACCCCGCTTACCCTAACACTGAAGCTTTCTTT
size: many; D: NA; V: TRBV29-1; J: TRBJ1-1; CDR3: CSAGTFMNTEAFF; DNA: TGCAGCGCCGGGACGTTCATGAACACTGAAGCTTTCTTT
size: NA; D: TRBD2; V: TRBV4-1; J: TRBJ2-5; CDR3: CASSQVYSGADQETQYF; DNA: TGCGCCAGCAGCCAAGTCTATAGCGGGGCTGATCAAGAGACCCAGTACTTC
size: few; D: NA; V: TRBV30; J: TRBJ1-2; CDR3: CASHRWGYGYTF; DNA: TGTGCCTCCCACCGGTGGGGCTATGGCTACACCTTC
size: many; D: NA; V: TRBV7-9; J: TRBJ1-2; CDR3: CASSLMSRAYGYTF; DNA: TGTGCCAGCAGCTTAATGTCCAGGGCCTATGGCTACACCTTC
size: many; D: NA; V: TRBV15; J: TRBJ2-1; CDR3: CATSRDPQTEQFF; DNA: TGTGCCACCAGCAGAGATCCGCAGACTGAGCAGTTCTTC
size: few; D: TRBD1; V: TRBV9; J: TRBJ1-4; CDR3: CASSVGLSWDRQNEKLFF; DNA: TGTGCCAGCAGCGTAGGATTGAGCTGGGACAGGCAAAATGAAAAACTGTTTTTT
size: many; D: NA; V: TRBV29-1; J: TRBJ2-1; CDR3: CSVEDRVPFF; DNA: TGCAGCGTTGAAGACAGGGTCCCGTTCTTC
size: many; D: NA; V: TRBV7-6; J: TRBJ2-3; CDR3: CASSSRQEDTQYF; DNA: TGTGCCAGCAGCTCGAGGCAAGAAGATACGCAGTATTTT
size: few; D: NA; V: TRBV6-1; J: TRBJ1-1; CDR3: CASTYTRGKNTEAFF; DNA: TGTGCCAGCACCTACACCAGGGGAAAGAACACTGAAGCTTTCTTT
size: many; D: NA; V: TRBV20-1; J: TRBJ2-7; CDR3: CSAQDIYEQYF; DNA: TGCAGTGCCCAGGACATCTACGAGCAGTACTTC
size: few; D: NA; V: TRBV27; J: TRBJ2-3; CDR3: CASSLSASGTDTQYF; DNA: TGTGCCAGCAGTTTATCTGCTTCTGGCACAGATACGCAGTATTTT
size: few; D: TRBD1; V: TRBV12-3/TRBV12-4; J: TRBJ1-5; CDR3: CASSFGQADQPQHF; DNA: TGTGCCAGCAGTTTCGGACAGGCGGATCAGCCCCAGCATTTT
size: many; D: NA; V: TRBV30; J: TRBJ1-5; CDR3: CAWSVWGGEPQHF; DNA: TGTGCCTGGAGTGTATGGGGCGGGGAGCCCCAGCATTTT